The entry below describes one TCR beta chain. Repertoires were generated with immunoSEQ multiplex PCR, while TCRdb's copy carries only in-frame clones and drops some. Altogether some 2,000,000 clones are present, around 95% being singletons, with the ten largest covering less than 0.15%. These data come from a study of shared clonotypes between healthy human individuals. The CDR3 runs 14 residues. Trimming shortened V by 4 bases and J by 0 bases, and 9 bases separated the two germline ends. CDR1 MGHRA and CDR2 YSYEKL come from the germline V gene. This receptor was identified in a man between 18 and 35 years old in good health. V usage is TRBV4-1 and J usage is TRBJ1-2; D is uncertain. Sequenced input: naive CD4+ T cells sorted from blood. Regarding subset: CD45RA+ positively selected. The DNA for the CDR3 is TGCGCCAGCAGCCTTGAAGGTCCTAACTATGGCTACACCTTC. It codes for CASSLEGPNYGYTF.